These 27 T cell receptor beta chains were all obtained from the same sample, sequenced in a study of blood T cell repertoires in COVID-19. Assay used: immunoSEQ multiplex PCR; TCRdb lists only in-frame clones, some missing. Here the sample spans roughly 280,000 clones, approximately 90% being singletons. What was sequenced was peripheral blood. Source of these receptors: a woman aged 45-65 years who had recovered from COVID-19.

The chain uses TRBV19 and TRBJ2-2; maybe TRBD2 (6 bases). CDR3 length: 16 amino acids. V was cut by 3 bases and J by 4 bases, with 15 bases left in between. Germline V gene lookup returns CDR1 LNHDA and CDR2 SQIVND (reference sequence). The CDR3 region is CASSILGGVSTGELFF. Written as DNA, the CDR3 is TGTGCCAGTAGTATCCTTGGCGGGGTGAGCACCGGGGAGCTGTTTTTT.

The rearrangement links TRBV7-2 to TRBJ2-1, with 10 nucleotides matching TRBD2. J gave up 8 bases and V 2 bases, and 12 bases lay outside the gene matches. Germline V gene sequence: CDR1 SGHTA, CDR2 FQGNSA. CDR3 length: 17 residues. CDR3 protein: CASSLMLAGAGSHEQFF. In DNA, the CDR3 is TGTGCCAGCAGCTTAATGCTAGCGGGGGCGGGGAGTCATGAGCAGTTCTTC.

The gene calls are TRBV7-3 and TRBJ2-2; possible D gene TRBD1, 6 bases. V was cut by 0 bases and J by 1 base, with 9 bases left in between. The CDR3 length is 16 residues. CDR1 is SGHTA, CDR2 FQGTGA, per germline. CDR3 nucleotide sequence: TGTGCCAGCAGCTTAACTCCGACAGGGAACACCGGGGAGCTGTTTTTT. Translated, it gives CASSLTPTGNTGELFF. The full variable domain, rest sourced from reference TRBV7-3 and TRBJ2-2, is GAGVSQTPSNKVTEKGKYVELRCDPISGHTALYWYRQSLGQGPEFLIYFQGTGAADDSGLPNDRFFAVRPEGSVSTLKIQRTERGDSAVYLCASSLTPTGNTGELFFGEGSRLTVL.

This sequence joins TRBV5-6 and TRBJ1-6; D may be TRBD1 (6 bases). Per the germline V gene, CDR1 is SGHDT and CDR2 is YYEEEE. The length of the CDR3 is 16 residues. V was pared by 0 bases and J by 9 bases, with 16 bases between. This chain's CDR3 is CASSLAGTRFGSPLHF. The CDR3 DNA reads TGTGCCAGCAGCTTGGCGGGGACAAGATTCGGTTCACCCCTCCACTTT.

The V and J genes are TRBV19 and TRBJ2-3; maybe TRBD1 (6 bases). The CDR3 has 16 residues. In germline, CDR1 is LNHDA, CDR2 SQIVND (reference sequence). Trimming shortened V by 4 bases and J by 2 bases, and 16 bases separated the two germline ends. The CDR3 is CASSTIRGSFTDTQYF. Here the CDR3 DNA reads TGTGCCAGTAGTACTATCAGGGGTTCATTCACAGATACGCAGTATTTT.

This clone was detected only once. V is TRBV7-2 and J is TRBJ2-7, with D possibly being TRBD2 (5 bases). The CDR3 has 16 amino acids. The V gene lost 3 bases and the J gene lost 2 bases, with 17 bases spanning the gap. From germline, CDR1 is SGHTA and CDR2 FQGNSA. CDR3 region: CASSFGGGHYTYEQYF. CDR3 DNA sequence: TGTGCCAGCAGCTTCGGAGGCGGGCATTACACCTACGAGCAGTACTTC.

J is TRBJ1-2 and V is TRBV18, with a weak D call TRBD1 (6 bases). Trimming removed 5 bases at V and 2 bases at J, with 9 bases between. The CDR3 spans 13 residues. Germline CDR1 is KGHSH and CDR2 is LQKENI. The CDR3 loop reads CASSSDSNYGYTF. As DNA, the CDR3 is TGTGCCAGCTCATCGGACAGCAACTATGGCTACACCTTC.

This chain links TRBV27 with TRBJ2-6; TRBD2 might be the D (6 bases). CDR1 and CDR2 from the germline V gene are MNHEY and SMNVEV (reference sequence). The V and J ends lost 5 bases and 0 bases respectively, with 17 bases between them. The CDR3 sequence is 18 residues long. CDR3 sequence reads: CASSPYGEESSGANVLTF. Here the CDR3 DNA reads TGTGCCAGCAGTCCCTATGGGGAGGAAAGCTCTGGGGCCAACGTCCTGACTTTC.

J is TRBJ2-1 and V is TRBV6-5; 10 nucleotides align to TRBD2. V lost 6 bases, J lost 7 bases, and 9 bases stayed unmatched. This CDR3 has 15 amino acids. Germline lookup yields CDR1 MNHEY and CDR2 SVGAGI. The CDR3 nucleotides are TGTGCCAGCAGCCTAGGACTAGCGGTTTTAAATGAGCAGTTCTTC. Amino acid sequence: CASSLGLAVLNEQFF.

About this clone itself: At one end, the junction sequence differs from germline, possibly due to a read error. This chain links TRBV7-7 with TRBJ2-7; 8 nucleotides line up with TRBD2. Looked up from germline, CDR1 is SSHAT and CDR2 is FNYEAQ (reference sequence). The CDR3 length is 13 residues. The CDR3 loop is CASSLARGGEQYF. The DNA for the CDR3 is TGTGCTAGCAGCTTAGCGCGCGGGGGGGAGCAGTACTTC.

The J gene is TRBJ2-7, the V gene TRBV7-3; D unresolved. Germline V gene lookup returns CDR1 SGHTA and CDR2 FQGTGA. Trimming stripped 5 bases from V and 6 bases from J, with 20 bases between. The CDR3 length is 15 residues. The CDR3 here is CASSPWAEPYREQYF. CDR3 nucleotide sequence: TGTGCCAGCAGCCCCTGGGCAGAACCCTACCGCGAGCAGTACTTC.

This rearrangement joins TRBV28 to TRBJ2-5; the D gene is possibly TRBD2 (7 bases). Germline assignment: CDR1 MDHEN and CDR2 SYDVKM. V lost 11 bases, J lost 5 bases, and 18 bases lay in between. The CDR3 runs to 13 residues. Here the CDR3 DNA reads TGTGCCGGGGGACGGGGGGCTGTTGAGACCCAGTACTTC. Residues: CAGGRGAVETQYF.

The CDR3 DNA follows: TGCGCCAGCAGCGTAGATGGACAGCGGACTGAAGCTTTCTTT. Translated, it gives CASSVDGQRTEAFF. The rearrangement links TRBV4-1 to TRBJ1-1, with a tentative D call TRBD1 (6 bases). The germline CDR1 and CDR2 sequences are MGHRA and YSYEKL. The CDR3 extends over 14 amino acids. With 5 bases removed from V and 5 bases from J, the gap between germline ends came to 15 bases.

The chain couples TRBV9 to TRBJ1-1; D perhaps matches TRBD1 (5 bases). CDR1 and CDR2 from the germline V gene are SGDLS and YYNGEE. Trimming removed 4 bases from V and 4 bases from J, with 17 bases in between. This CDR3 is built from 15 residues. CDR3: CASSRGSLGGTEAFF. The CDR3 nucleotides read TGTGCCAGCAGCCGCGGGTCCCTGGGGGGCACTGAAGCTTTCTTT.

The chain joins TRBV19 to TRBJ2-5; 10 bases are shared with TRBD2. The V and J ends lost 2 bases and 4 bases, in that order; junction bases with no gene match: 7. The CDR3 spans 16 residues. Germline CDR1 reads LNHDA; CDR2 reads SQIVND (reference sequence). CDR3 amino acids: CASSISERGGRETQYF. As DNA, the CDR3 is TGTGCCAGTAGTATAAGCGAGCGGGGGGGTCGAGAGACCCAGTACTTC.

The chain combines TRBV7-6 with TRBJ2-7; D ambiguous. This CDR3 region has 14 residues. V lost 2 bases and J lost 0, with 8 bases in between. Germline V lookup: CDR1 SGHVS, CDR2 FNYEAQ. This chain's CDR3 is CASSLRPSSYEQYF. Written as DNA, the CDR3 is TGTGCCAGCAGCTTACGGCCTAGCTCCTACGAGCAGTACTTC.

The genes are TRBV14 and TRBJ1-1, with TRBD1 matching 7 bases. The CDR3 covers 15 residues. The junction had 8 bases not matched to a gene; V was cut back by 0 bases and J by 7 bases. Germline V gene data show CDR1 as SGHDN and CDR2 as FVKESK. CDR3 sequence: CASSQDLVGTVEAFF. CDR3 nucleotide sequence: TGTGCCAGCAGCCAAGATTTGGTCGGGACAGTTGAAGCTTTCTTT.

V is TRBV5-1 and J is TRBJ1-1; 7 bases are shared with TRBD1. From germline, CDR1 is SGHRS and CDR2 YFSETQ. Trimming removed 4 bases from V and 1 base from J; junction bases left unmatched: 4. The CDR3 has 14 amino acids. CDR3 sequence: CASSTGQPNTEAFF. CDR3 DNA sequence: TGCGCCAGCAGCACGGGACAGCCGAACACTGAAGCTTTCTTT.

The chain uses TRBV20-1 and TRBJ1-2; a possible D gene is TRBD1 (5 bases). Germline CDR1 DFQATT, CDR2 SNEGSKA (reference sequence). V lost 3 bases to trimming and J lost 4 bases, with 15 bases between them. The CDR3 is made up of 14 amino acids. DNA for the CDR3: TGCAGTGCTAGTCCGTTGACAGTCCTCTATGGCTACACCTTC. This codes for CSASPLTVLYGYTF.

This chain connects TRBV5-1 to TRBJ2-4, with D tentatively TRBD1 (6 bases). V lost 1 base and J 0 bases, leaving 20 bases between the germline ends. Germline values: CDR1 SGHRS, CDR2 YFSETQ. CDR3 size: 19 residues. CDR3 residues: CASSLSGAAGGLAKNIQYF. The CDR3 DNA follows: TGCGCCAGCAGCTTGTCAGGGGCCGCTGGGGGTTTAGCCAAAAACATTCAGTACTTC.

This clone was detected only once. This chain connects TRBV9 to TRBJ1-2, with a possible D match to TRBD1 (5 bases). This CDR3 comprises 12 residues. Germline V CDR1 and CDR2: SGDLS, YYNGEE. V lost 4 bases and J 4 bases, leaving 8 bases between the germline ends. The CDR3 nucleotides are TGTGCCAGCAGCCTAGACAGCTATGGCTACACCTTC. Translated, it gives CASSLDSYGYTF. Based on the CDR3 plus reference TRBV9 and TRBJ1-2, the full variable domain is DSGVTQTPKHLITATGQRVTLRCSPRSGDLSVYWYQQSLDQGLQFLIQYYNGEERAKGNILERFSAQQFPDLHSELNLSSLELGDSALYFCASSLDSYGYTFGSGTRLTVV.

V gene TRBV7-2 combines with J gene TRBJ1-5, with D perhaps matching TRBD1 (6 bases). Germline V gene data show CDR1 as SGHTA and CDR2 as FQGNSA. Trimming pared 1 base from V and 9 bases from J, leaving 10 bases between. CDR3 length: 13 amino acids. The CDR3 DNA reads TGTGCCAGCAGCTTAGGGGGGCAGCTGCCCCAGCATTTT. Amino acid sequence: CASSLGGQLPQHF.

CDR3 protein: CAISDPDRIQPQHF. CDR3 DNA: TGTGCCATCAGTGATCCGGACAGAATTCAGCCCCAGCATTTT. V is TRBV10-3 and J is TRBJ1-5, with a tentative D call TRBD1 (6 bases). Trimming cost V 3 bases and J 6 bases, with 12 bases left between them. Germline values: CDR1 ENHRY, CDR2 SYGVKD. The CDR3 has 14 residues.

The CDR3 spells CASSPGQGEAIYF. The CDR3, as DNA: TGTGCCAGCAGCCCGGGACAGGGGGAAGCCATATATTTT. This chain uses TRBV7-9 with TRBJ1-3, with 11 bases matching TRBD1. V lost 5 bases to trimming and J lost 11 bases; unmatched junction nucleotides: 5. This CDR3 region has 13 residues. Germline CDR1 reads SEHNR; CDR2 reads FQNEAQ (reference sequence). Complete variable domain (other parts from reference TRBV7-9 and TRBJ1-3): DTGVSQNPRHKITKRGQNVTFRCDPISEHNRLYWYRQTLGQGPEFLTYFQNEAQLEKSRLLSDRFSAERPKGSFSTLEIQRTEQGDSAMYLCASSPGQGEAIYFGEGSWLTVV.

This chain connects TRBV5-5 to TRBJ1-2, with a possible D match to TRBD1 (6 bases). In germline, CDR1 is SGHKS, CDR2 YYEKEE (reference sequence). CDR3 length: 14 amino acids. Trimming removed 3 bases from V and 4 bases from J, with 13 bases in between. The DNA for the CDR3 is TGTGCCAGCAGCTATGCAGGGGATTTCTATGGCTACACCTTC. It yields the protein CASSYAGDFYGYTF.

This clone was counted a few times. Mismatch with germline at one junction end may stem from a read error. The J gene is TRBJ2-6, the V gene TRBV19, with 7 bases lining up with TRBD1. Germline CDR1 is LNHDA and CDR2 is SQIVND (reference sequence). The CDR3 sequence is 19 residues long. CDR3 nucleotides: TGTGCCAGTAGGATAGGGGACAGAAATTTATGGTCTGGGGCCAACGTCCTGACTTTC. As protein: CASRIGDRNLWSGANVLTF.

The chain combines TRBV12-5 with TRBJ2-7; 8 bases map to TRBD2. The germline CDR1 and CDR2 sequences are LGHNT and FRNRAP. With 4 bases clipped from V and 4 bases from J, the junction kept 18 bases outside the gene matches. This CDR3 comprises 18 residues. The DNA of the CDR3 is TGTGCTAGTGGTTCGCCCACCCGCGGGGGGCCGGCATGGTACGAGCAGTACTTC. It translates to CASGSPTRGGPAWYEQYF.